This TCR beta chain was recovered during a study of T cells after yellow fever vaccination (dated by TCRdb to the late 2010s). About the investigation overall: The SMART-Seq v4 Ultra Low Input RNA kit was used to prepare libraries from fractions with low cell numbers. Blood was drawn at multiple timepoints before and after primary and secondary immunization, with bulk PBMC replicates and cell subsets isolated. The cohort comprised two healthy male donors, one aged 18 to 30 and one aged 30 to 40 years. To follow T-cell clones before and after both primary and booster YFV17D yellow fever vaccination, bulk TCR alpha and beta repertoires underwent longitudinal sequencing. Here is what the overall study found, with its caveats: The study included only a couple of donors, which limits how far the findings can be generalized. FACS-sorted repertoires could contain abundant contaminating clonotypes from the bulk population, so computational filtering was required. A small fraction of clonotypes showed up in both the CD4 and CD8 compartments, probably as a result of convergent recombination. After the booster, most of the clones that had expanded following primary vaccination were detected again (approximately 96% of CD4 and roughly 90% of CD8), which suggests that memory was broadly maintained. The secondary T-cell response was found to be weaker but faster than the primary response, with a peak reached on day 5 rather than on day 15.

This sample's treatment or condition label indicates: live attenuated yellow fever vaccine strain. Two biological replicates of bulk PBMCs were collected at each blood-draw timepoint. PBMCs were isolated from peripheral blood using a standard Ficoll-Paque protocol. TriZol was used to extract RNA from bulk PBMCs, CD4 and CD8 fractions, and dextramer-positive and dextramer-negative fractions. TCR cDNA was synthesized by 5'RACE template switching, which introduced a universal primer site and unique molecular identifiers. cDNA synthesis was primed from both the TCR alpha and TCR beta constant segments. Two PCR steps were used to amplify libraries, with sample barcodes and sequencing adapters being added in the second step. Libraries were sequenced on Illumina HiSeq 2500 (2x100 bp) or NovaSeq (2x150 bp). On the study's bioinformatics: Demultiplexing of reads and collapsing into UMI consensus sequences were performed with MIGEC, and V(D)J alignment was carried out with MiXCR. Using edgeR on replicate PBMC samples, clonotypes were called vaccine-responding if FDR was below 0.01 and the log2 fold change was above 5 up to day 15. CD4 or CD8 identity was assigned to each bulk clonotype according to whether the clonotype was present at higher abundance in the sequenced CD4 repertoire or the sequenced CD8 repertoire. In TCRdb, the public reads were trimmed at Q25 with fastp and aligned with MiXCR, with productive beta chains retained. One record per CDR3 amino acid sequence lists the most common genes and DNA. Clone size and V and J calls follow TCRdb, not the original study. This sample comprises more than 250,000 distinct CDR3 sequences, about 6.9% of them detected only once. The top ten clonotypes cover 15% to 20% of the sample.

V ends up 0 bases short and J 6 bases short, with an unmatched junction base count of 8. The germline V gene encodes CDR1 SGDLS and CDR2 YYNGEE. Spanning cysteine to phenylalanine, the CDR3 consists of 17 amino acids. Only the CDR3 part of the read is kept: 51 bases, read in frame from the first base. This clonotype showed up just a few times. It has no known antigen specificity. Base qualities are missing; no much larger clone stands one base away. The sequence links TRBV9 to TRBJ2-4; 11 bases in the middle match TRBD2. This material consisted of PBMCs, taken roughly 45 days after the first yellow fever vaccination. The receptor's source is a man younger than 35 who received the YFV17D yellow fever vaccine. The CDR3 loop reads CASSVVASGGPGNIQYF. The nucleotides are TGTGCCAGCAGCGTAGTAGCTAGCGGGGGGCCGGGAAACATTCAGTACTTC.